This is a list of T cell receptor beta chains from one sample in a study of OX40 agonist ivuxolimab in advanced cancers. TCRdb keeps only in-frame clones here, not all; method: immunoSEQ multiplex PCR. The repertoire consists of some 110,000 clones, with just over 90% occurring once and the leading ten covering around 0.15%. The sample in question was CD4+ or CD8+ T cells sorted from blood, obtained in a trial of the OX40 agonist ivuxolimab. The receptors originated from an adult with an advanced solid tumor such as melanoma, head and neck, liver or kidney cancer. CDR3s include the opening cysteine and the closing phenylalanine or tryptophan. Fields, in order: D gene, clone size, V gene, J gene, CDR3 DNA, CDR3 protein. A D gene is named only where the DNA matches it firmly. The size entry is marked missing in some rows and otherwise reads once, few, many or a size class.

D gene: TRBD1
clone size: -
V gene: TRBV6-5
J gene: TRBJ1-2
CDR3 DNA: TGTGCCAGCAGCCGCGACAGGGCGGGTGGCTACACCTTC
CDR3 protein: CASSRDRAGGYTF

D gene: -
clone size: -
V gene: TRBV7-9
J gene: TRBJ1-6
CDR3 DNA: TGTGCCAGCAGCGGACCCTCGACAGGCCCTTCACCCCTCCACTTT
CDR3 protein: CASSGPSTGPSPLHF

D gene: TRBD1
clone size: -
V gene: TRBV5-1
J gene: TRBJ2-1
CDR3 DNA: TGCGCCAGCAGCTTGGCGGTGCAGGGGGCAGCGGGCAATGAGCAGTTCTTC
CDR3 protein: CASSLAVQGAAGNEQFF

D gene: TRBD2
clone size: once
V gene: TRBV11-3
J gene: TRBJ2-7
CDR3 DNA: TGTGCCAGCAGCTTAAAGCGGGGGGCCTCCTACGAGCAGTACTTC
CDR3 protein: CASSLKRGASYEQYF

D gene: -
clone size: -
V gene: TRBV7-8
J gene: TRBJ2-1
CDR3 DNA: TGTGCCAGCAGCTTAGGGCACAATGCCTTGGCTTACAATGAGCAGTTCTTC
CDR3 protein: CASSLGHNALAYNEQFF

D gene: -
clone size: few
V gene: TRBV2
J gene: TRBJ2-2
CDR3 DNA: TGTGCCAGCCGCCCTTGGGGGATCACCGGGGAGCTGTTTTTT
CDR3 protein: CASRPWGITGELFF

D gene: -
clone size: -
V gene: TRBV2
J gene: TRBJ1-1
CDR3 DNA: TGTGCCAGCACCGAACATACAGGCGCCAGTGAAGCTTTCTTT
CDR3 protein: CASTEHTGASEAFF

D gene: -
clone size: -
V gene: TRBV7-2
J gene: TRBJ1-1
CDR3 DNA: TGTGCCAGCAGCTTTCAGGGACTCTTAGGCACTGAAGCTTTCTTT
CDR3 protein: CASSFQGLLGTEAFF

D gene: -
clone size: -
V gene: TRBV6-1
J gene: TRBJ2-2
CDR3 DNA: TGTGCCAGCGGGCTTACCGGGGAGCTGTTTTTT
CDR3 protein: CASGLTGELFF

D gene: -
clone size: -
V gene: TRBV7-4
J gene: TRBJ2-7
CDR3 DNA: TGTGCCAGCAGCTTAAGACTGGGGGCCTACGAGCAGTACTTC
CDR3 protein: CASSLRLGAYEQYF

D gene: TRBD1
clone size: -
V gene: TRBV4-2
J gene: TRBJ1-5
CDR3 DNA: TGTGCCAGCAGCCAAGGAACGGGACAGGGCAGTCAGCCCCAGCATTTT
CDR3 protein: CASSQGTGQGSQPQHF

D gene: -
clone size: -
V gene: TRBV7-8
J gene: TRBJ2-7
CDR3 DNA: TGTGCCAGCAGCTTAGGCGTCCGGTCCTACGAGCAGTACTTC
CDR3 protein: CASSLGVRSYEQYF

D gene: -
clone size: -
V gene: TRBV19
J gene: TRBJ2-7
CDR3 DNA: TGTGCCAGTAGTATAGAGTCGACCTATCTCCGGGGCGAGCAGTACTTC
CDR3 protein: CASSIESTYLRGEQYF

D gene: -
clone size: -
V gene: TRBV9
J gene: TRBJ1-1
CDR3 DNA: TGTGCCAGCAGCGTCCTTCCCGGGGCGGGCACTGAAGCTTTCTTT
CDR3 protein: CASSVLPGAGTEAFF

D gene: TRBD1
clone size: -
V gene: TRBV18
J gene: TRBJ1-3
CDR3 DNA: TGTGCCAGCTCACCGGATACAGGGGACTCTGGAAACACCATATATTTT
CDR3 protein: CASSPDTGDSGNTIYF

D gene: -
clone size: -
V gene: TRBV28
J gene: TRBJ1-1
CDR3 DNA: TGTGCCAGCAGTTTTCGGCAAAACACTGAAGCTTTCTTT
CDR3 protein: CASSFRQNTEAFF

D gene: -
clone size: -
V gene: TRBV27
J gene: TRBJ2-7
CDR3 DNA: TGTGCCAGCAGTTCCCTCGGGACTCAGCAGTACTTC
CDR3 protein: CASSSLGTQQYF

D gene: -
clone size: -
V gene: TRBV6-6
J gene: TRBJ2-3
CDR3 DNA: TGTGCCAGCAGTTACTCATCAGGGGGGAGCACAGATACGCAGTATTTT
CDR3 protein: CASSYSSGGSTDTQYF

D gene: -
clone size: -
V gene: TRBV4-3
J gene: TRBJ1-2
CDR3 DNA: TGCGCCAGCAGCCAAAGGGGGTTTGGCTACACCTTC
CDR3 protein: CASSQRGFGYTF

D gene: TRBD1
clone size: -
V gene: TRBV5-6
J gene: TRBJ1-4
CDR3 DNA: TGTGCCAGCAGCCAGCCGGGACAGGACGAAAAACTGTTTTTT
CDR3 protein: CASSQPGQDEKLFF

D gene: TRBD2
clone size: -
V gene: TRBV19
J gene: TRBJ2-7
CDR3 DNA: TGTGCCAGTAGTACCAGGACAGGCGGACTAGCGGGAAACGAGCAGTACTTC
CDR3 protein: CASSTRTGGLAGNEQYF

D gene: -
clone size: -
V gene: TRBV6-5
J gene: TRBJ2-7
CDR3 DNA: TGTGCCAGCAGTCCCGGGACTGCCTTGGTCGAGCAGTACTTC
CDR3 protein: CASSPGTALVEQYF

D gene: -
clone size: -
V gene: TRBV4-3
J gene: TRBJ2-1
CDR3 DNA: TGCGCCAGCAGCCAAGATGGGCCTAGACCCAGGGATGAGCAGTTCTTC
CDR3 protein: CASSQDGPRPRDEQFF

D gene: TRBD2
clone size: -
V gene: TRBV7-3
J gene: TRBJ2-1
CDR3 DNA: TGTGCCAGCAGCCCCGCACTAGCGGACAATGAGCAGTTCTTC
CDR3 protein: CASSPALADNEQFF